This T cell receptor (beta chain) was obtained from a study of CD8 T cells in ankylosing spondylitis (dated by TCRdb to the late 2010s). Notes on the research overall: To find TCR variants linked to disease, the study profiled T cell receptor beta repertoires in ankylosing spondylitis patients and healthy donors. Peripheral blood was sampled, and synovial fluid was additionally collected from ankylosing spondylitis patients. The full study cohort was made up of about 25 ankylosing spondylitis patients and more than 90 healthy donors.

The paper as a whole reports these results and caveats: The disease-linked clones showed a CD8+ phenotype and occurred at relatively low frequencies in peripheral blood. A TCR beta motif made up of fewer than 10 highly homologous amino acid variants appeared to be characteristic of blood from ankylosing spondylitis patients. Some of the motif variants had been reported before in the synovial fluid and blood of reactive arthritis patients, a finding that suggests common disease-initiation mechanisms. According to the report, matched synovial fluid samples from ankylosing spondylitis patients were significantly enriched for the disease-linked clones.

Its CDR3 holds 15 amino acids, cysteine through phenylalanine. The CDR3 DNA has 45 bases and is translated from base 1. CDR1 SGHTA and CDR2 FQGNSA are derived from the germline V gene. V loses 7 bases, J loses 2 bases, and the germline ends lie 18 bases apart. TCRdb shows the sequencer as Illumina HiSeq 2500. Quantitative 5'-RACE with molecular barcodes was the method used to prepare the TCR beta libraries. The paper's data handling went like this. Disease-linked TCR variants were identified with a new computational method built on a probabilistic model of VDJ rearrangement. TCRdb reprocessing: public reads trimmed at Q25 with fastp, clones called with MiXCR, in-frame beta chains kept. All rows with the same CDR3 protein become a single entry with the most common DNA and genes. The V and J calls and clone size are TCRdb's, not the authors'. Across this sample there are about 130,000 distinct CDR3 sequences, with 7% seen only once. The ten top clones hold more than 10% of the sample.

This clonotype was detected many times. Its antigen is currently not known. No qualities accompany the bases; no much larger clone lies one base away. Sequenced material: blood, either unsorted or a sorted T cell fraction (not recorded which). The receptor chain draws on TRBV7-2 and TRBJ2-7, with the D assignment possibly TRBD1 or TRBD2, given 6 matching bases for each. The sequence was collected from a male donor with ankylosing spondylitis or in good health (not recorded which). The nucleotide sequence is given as TGTGCCAGCACCCCGTCACAGGGCGGGACCTACGAGCAGTACTTC. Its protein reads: CASTPSQGGTYEQYF.